This TCR beta chain came from a study of blood T cell repertoires in COVID-19. Whole-study context: Samples representing acute and convalescent COVID-19 were sourced from the United States, Italy and Spain. PBMCs, B-cell-depleted T cells, or T cells were the source of the cDNA or gDNA that made up the material.

Measured with immunoSEQ multiplex PCR; TCRdb has only the in-frame clones, and not every one. The sample contains more than 110,000 clones, roughly 80% of which appear only once. V was pared by 5 bases and J by 6 bases, with 11 bases of the junction left unmatched. The germline CDR1 and CDR2 sequences are SGHNT and YENEEA. The CDR3 is made up of 16 amino acids. Participants had their cohort set by participant-reported clinical history. The specimen sequenced was PBMCs or T cells enriched from blood (not recorded which). The TCR sequence derives from a woman younger than 35 who had been exposed to COVID-19. The J gene is TRBJ2-1, the V gene TRBV11-3; 9 bases are a match to TRBD1. This CDR3 is CASSVGVGQGGNEQFF. As DNA, the CDR3 is TGTGCCAGCAGCGTGGGGGTGGGACAGGGTGGCAATGAGCAGTTCTTC.